This T cell receptor (beta chain) was recorded in a study of response to subunit inactivated influenza vaccine (dated by TCRdb to 2017 to 2018). With regard to the full study: The study used deep quantitative T cell receptor repertoire profiling to track responses to a trivalent subunit inactivated influenza vaccine.

CDR1 and CDR2, looked up from the germline V gene (reference sequence), are SGHKS and YYEKEE. A distance of 13 bases separates the germline ends of V and J, which lose 0 bases and 7 bases respectively. The CDR3 measures 15 amino acids from cysteine to phenylalanine. The kept DNA is CDR3 alone, 45 bases in frame from the first base. The library relied on RT-PCR. The data were produced on an Illumina HiSeq 2500. TCRdb cleaned the public reads at Q25 with fastp, built clones with MiXCR and kept in-frame beta chains. Each entry merges the rows of one CDR3 protein and shows their most common DNA and genes. This sample holds hundreds of thousands of distinct CDR3 sequences; 12% to 15% were observed only once. The ten largest clones take up about 7.4% of the sample. The paper as a whole reports these results and caveats: It was suggested by the authors that each seasonal influenza vaccination may recruit only a limited number of new T cells.

This clonotype was seen a handful of times. Its antigen remains unidentified. Per-nucleotide qualities are absent, and no much larger clonotype sits a single base away. The chain is made from TRBV5-5 and TRBJ2-2; too little of a D gene remains to name it. The source of this sequence is a man aged 45-60 years who received an inactivated influenza vaccine. Donor details come from another sample of the same person, matched by shared clones. The sequencing used PBMCs from blood, collected approximately 15 days before vaccination. The sequence in DNA is TGTGCCAGCAGCTTGGAACAATTACCCTACGGGGAGCTGTTTTTT. This translates into CASSLEQLPYGELFF.